This is a list of T cell receptor beta chains from one sample in a study of yellow fever vaccine responses in identical twins. A single record per CDR3 protein comes from TCRdb applying MiXCR to the RT-PCR reads. The table lists approximately 15,000 distinct CDR3 sequences, approximately 82% of them singletons, with around 1.8% in the top ten. Sequencing used T cells from blood (PBMCs), unsorted or a sorted subset (not recorded which), obtained before or after yellow fever vaccination (not recorded which). The receptors stem from a woman between 18 and 30 years old who received the yellow fever vaccine. CDR3s include the opening cysteine and the closing phenylalanine or tryptophan. Fields, in order: clone size, V gene, J gene, D gene, CDR3 protein, CDR3 DNA. D genes are given only for firm matches. The size field is filled for only some rows; it gives once, few, many or a size class.

NA	TRBV5-6	TRBJ2-1	NA	CASSLAQRSYNEQFF	TGTGCCAGCAGCTTGGCACAGAGATCCTACAATGAGCAGTTCTTC
NA	TRBV10-3	TRBJ1-1	NA	CAIRPSQDRGSEAFF	TGTGCCATCAGACCATCACAGGACCGCGGCTCTGAAGCTTTCTTT
NA	TRBV13	TRBJ2-1	NA	CASSLAAPSGSSYNEQFF	TGTGCCAGCAGCTTAGCCGCCCCCTCGGGGAGCTCCTACAATGAGCAGTTCTTC
NA	TRBV10-3	TRBJ1-1	NA	CAIRETGPNTEAFF	TGTGCCATCAGAGAGACAGGACCGAACACTGAAGCTTTCTTT
NA	TRBV29-1	TRBJ2-7	NA	CSVVRQGGTYEQYF	TGCAGCGTTGTTCGACAGGGAGGGACCTACGAGCAGTACTTC
NA	TRBV7-2	TRBJ2-7	TRBD2	CASSFAGGYEQYF	TGTGCCAGCAGCTTCGCGGGAGGCTACGAGCAGTACTTC
NA	TRBV14	TRBJ2-1	NA	CASSLKTGNSEQFF	TGTGCCAGCAGCTTGAAGACGGGGAATAGCGAGCAGTTCTTC
NA	TRBV4-1	TRBJ1-1	NA	CASSQARDGPEAFF	TGCGCCAGCAGCCAAGCCAGGGATGGCCCTGAAGCTTTCTTT
NA	TRBV7-9	TRBJ2-1	TRBD2	CASSPEGGRANEQFF	TGTGCCAGCAGCCCTGAGGGCGGGAGGGCCAATGAGCAGTTCTTC
NA	TRBV15	TRBJ1-5	NA	CATSRGVQPQHF	TGTGCCACCAGCAGGGGAGTTCAGCCCCAGCATTTT
NA	TRBV11-3	TRBJ2-2	NA	CASSLLGLMNTGELFF	TGTGCCAGCAGCTTATTAGGCCTGATGAACACCGGGGAGCTGTTTTTT
NA	TRBV7-9	TRBJ1-1	NA	CASSSVANTEAFF	TGTGCCAGCAGCTCCGTGGCGAACACTGAAGCTTTCTTT
NA	TRBV11-2	TRBJ2-1	NA	CASSPPPARGQFF	TGTGCCAGCAGCCCACCCCCCGCTAGGGGGCAGTTCTTC
NA	TRBV12-3/TRBV12-4	TRBJ2-2	NA	CASSLQANTGELFF	TGTGCCAGCAGTTTGCAGGCAAACACCGGGGAGCTGTTTTTT
NA	TRBV11-2	TRBJ2-1	NA	CASSWSRDNEQFF	TGTGCCAGCAGCTGGAGCCGTGACAATGAGCAGTTCTTC
once	TRBV5-1	TRBJ2-4	TRBD2	CASSSGTSGVNIQYF	TGCGCCAGCAGCTCCGGGACTAGCGGAGTAAACATTCAGTACTTC
NA	TRBV23-1	TRBJ1-5	NA	CASGPPTLSNQPQHF	TGCGCCAGCGGTCCACCGACACTTAGCAATCAGCCCCAGCATTTT
few	TRBV2	TRBJ2-3	NA	CASSDSRGTDTQYF	TGTGCCAGCAGTGATTCGCGGGGCACAGATACGCAGTATTTT
NA	TRBV12-3/TRBV12-4	TRBJ2-3	TRBD2	CASSFTSGSTDTQYF	TGTGCCAGCAGTTTTACTAGCGGGAGCACAGATACGCAGTATTTT
NA	TRBV5-6	TRBJ1-4	NA	CASSSGGALEKLFF	TGTGCCAGCAGCTCTGGGGGGGCGCTTGAAAAACTGTTTTTT
NA	TRBV30	TRBJ1-3	NA	CAWSVLSTGIYF	TGTGCCTGGAGTGTACTGTCAACTGGCATATATTTT
NA	TRBV12-3/TRBV12-4	TRBJ1-2	NA	CASSSRGPYGYTF	TGTGCCAGCAGTTCCCGGGGCCCTTATGGCTACACCTTC
NA	TRBV7-1	TRBJ2-5	TRBD2	CASSSLPTSGGGETQYF	TGTGCCAGCAGCTCCCTCCCGACTAGCGGGGGGGGGGAGACCCAGTACTTC
NA	TRBV11-1	TRBJ2-1	NA	CASSLIRSSYNEQFF	TGTGCCAGCAGCTTAATCCGTAGCTCCTACAATGAGCAGTTCTTC
NA	TRBV20-1	TRBJ2-7	NA	CSARDIASNIYEQYF	TGCAGTGCTAGAGATATCGCTAGCAACATTTACGAGCAGTACTTC
NA	TRBV10-1	TRBJ2-1	TRBD2	CASSPGLAASRGEQFF	TGCGCCAGCAGTCCGGGACTAGCAGCCTCTCGGGGTGAGCAGTTCTTC
NA	TRBV18	TRBJ1-1	NA	CASHATGNTEAFF	TGTGCCAGCCATGCCACAGGGAACACTGAAGCTTTCTTT
NA	TRBV27	TRBJ2-7	NA	CASRTGYYEQYF	TGTGCCAGCAGGACAGGTTACTACGAGCAGTACTTC
NA	TRBV18	TRBJ2-3	NA	CASSPRFADTQYF	TGTGCCAGCTCACCTCGATTTGCCGATACGCAGTATTTT
NA	TRBV7-3	TRBJ2-5	NA	CASRNSGQETQYF	TGTGCCAGCAGGAATAGCGGCCAAGAGACCCAGTACTTC
NA	TRBV20-1	TRBJ2-5	NA	CSARKTGPGGETQYF	TGCAGTGCTAGAAAGACCGGGCCCGGAGGAGAGACCCAGTACTTC
NA	TRBV30	TRBJ1-5	NA	CAWSELQGNQPQHF	TGTGCCTGGAGTGAATTACAGGGAAATCAGCCCCAGCATTTT
NA	TRBV11-2	TRBJ2-7	TRBD2	CASSLVVSSGAYEQYF	TGTGCCAGCAGCTTAGTCGTGAGTAGCGGGGCCTACGAGCAGTACTTC
few	TRBV7-9	TRBJ2-7	NA	CASSFASYEQYF	TGTGCCAGCAGCTTTGCTTCATACGAGCAGTACTTC
few	TRBV4-1	TRBJ1-1	NA	CASSQLLGGANTEAFF	TGCGCCAGCAGCCAACTGTTAGGCGGGGCGAACACTGAAGCTTTCTTT
NA	TRBV11-2	TRBJ1-2	NA	CASSLRSPWDYGYTF	TGTGCCAGCAGCTTAAGGTCACCCTGGGACTATGGCTACACCTTC
once	TRBV2	TRBJ2-7	NA	CAKSYRSSYEQYF	TGTGCCAAGTCCTACAGGAGCTCCTACGAGCAGTACTTC
NA	TRBV11-1	TRBJ2-5	TRBD1	CASSLGDREQETQYF	TGTGCCAGCAGCTTAGGTGACAGGGAACAAGAGACCCAGTACTTC
NA	TRBV11-1	TRBJ1-1	NA	CASSLVRGSRTEAFF	TGTGCCAGCAGCTTAGTTAGGGGCTCGCGGACTGAAGCTTTCTTT
NA	TRBV30	TRBJ1-3	NA	CAWSAPHQSGNTIYF	TGTGCCTGGAGTGCCCCCCATCAGTCTGGAAACACCATATATTTT
NA	TRBV4-2	TRBJ1-3	TRBD1	CASSQIAGQGSGNTIYF	TGTGCCAGCAGCCAAATTGCGGGACAGGGCTCTGGAAACACCATATATTTT
few	TRBV14	TRBJ1-6	TRBD1	CASSRRQGTSSYNSPLHF	TGTGCCAGCAGCCGACGACAGGGGACGAGCTCCTATAATTCACCCCTCCACTTT
NA	TRBV19	TRBJ1-1	NA	CASTVQVKNTEAFF	TGTGCCAGCACGGTTCAGGTCAAGAACACTGAAGCTTTCTTT
NA	TRBV10-2	TRBJ1-2	TRBD1	CASSPGTGAYGYTF	TGCGCCAGCAGTCCTGGGACAGGGGCTTATGGCTACACCTTC
NA	TRBV6-5	TRBJ2-7	TRBD1	CASSYGTGTYEQYF	TGTGCCAGCAGTTACGGGACAGGGACGTACGAGCAGTACTTC
NA	TRBV29-1	TRBJ2-3	NA	CSVDASTDTQYF	TGCAGCGTGGACGCTAGCACAGATACGCAGTATTTT
once	TRBV18	TRBJ2-1	NA	CASSPTSMIAAYNEQFF	TGTGCCAGCTCCCCAACCTCAATGATAGCCGCGTACAATGAGCAGTTCTTC
NA	TRBV6-2/TRBV6-3	TRBJ2-3	NA	CASSYSPDGFRDAQYF	TGTGCCAGCAGTTACTCCCCAGATGGGTTCAGGGATGCGCAGTATTTT
once	TRBV11-2	TRBJ2-7	TRBD2	CASTLMRESSYEQYF	TGTGCCAGCACCCTTATGCGGGAGAGCTCCTACGAGCAGTACTTC
NA	TRBV7-2	TRBJ2-1	NA	CASSLANEQFF	TGTGCCAGCAGCTTAGCGAATGAGCAGTTCTTC
NA	TRBV7-9	TRBJ2-1	TRBD1	CASSWGQGKFSYNEQFF	TGTGCCAGCAGCTGGGGACAGGGTAAATTTTCTTACAATGAGCAGTTCTTC
NA	TRBV6-2/TRBV6-3	TRBJ2-1	TRBD1	CASSGQAYNEQFF	TGTGCCAGCAGTGGACAGGCGTACAATGAGCAGTTCTTC
once	TRBV14	TRBJ2-1	NA	CASSQEVRAEQFF	TGTGCCAGCAGCCAAGAGGTACGGGCTGAGCAGTTCTTC
NA	TRBV5-1	TRBJ2-5	TRBD2	CASSYGLAKETQYF	TGCGCCAGCAGCTATGGACTAGCGAAAGAGACCCAGTACTTC
NA	TRBV15	TRBJ2-7	NA	CATSQGQGAYEQYF	TGTGCCACCAGTCAGGGCCAAGGGGCCTACGAGCAGTACTTC
NA	TRBV20-1	TRBJ2-1	NA	CSASSGYLNEQFF	TGCAGTGCTAGTTCGGGCTACCTCAATGAGCAGTTCTTC
NA	TRBV11-2	TRBJ2-7	TRBD1	CAIARDRAYEQYF	TGTGCCATTGCTCGGGACAGGGCCTACGAGCAGTACTTC
NA	TRBV20-1	TRBJ1-1	NA	CSARGGGDTEAFF	TGCAGTGCTAGAGGAGGAGGGGACACTGAAGCTTTCTTT
NA	TRBV19	TRBJ1-1	TRBD1	CASTRQGAYTEAFF	TGTGCCAGTACACGACAGGGGGCGTACACTGAAGCTTTCTTT